These 15 T cell receptor beta chains share one sample of origin, sequenced in a study of blood T cell repertoires in COVID-19. Clones were read by immunoSEQ multiplex PCR, and TCRdb kept only the in-frame ones, dropping some. Altogether about 23,000 clones are present, approximately 75% being singletons, with the ten largest covering over 6%. The material sequenced was peripheral blood. The receptors derive from a man in his forties or fifties with COVID-19, enrolled during active disease.

The V and J genes are TRBV28 and TRBJ2-5; TRBD2 matches 9 bases. The CDR3 has 15 amino acids. CDR1 is MDHEN, CDR2 SYDVKM, per germline. The ends lost 6 bases at V and 2 bases at J; junction bases unmatched: 7. For the CDR3, the DNA is TGTGCCAGCAGAATCTCGCTAGCGGGGCAAGAGACCCAGTACTTC. It codes for CASRISLAGQETQYF.

This chain joins TRBV11-2 and TRBJ2-3, with 7 bases fitting TRBD1. The junction had 7 bases not matched to a gene; V was cut back by 4 bases and J by 0 bases. Germline assignment: CDR1 SGHAT and CDR2 FQNNGV. The CDR3 extends over 16 amino acids. The CDR3 coding sequence is TGTGCCAGCAGCTACGCCGGACAGGCAAGCACAGATACGCAGTATTTT. Protein product: CASSYAGQASTDTQYF. Looking up the rest from reference TRBV11-2 and TRBJ2-3 gives the full variable domain: EAGVAQSPRYKIIEKRQSVAFWCNPISGHATLYWYQQILGQGPKLLIQFQNNGVVDDSQLPKDRFSAERLKGVDSTLKIQPAKLEDSAVYLCASSYAGQASTDTQYFGPGTRLTVL.

The table lists this clone with a few counts. J is TRBJ1-2 and V is TRBV4-1; 8 nucleotides match TRBD1. Looked up from germline, CDR1 is MGHRA and CDR2 is YSYEKL. This CDR3 contains 16 residues. With 2 bases clipped from V and 2 bases from J, the junction kept 7 bases outside the gene matches. The CDR3 DNA is TGCGCCAGCAGCCAACGACCCACAGGGGGGAACTATGGCTACACCTTC. It encodes CASSQRPTGGNYGYTF.

This clone was seen only once. This rearrangement joins TRBV18 to TRBJ1-2; possibly TRBD1 for D (5 bases). The CDR3 covers 13 residues. Trimming took 2 bases from V and 6 from J, leaving 10 bases between them. The V gene's germline CDR1 is KGHSH and CDR2 LQKENI. The CDR3 DNA reads as TGTGCCAGCTCACCAACGCCGGGGGATGGCTACACCTTC. This codes for CASSPTPGDGYTF. Variable domain in full (rest from reference TRBV18 and TRBJ1-2): NAGVMQNPRHLVRRRGQEARLRCSPMKGHSHVYWYRQLPEEGLKFMVYLQKENIIDESGMPKERFSAEFPKEGPSILRIQQVVRGDSAAYFCASSPTPGDGYTFGSGTRLTVV.

The chain links TRBV6-5 to TRBJ1-1, with TRBD1 as a possible D gene (5 bases). V lost 8 bases to trimming and J lost 12 bases, with 13 bases between them. The germline CDR1 and CDR2 sequences are MNHEY and SVGAGI. This CDR3 contains 10 residues. The CDR3, as DNA: TGTGCCAGCGGAAGGGGCTGGTCTTTCTTT. Its translation: CASGRGWSFF.

In its sample, this clone was seen a few times. This chain links TRBV19 with TRBJ1-2; 7 bases align to TRBD1. With V trimmed by 5 bases and J by 5 bases, 11 bases remained unmatched. In germline, CDR1 is LNHDA, CDR2 SQIVND (reference sequence). This CDR3 contains 15 residues. The CDR3 bases are TGTGCCAGTAGTGCAACAGGGGACCCTTTATATGGCTACACCTTC. Amino acids: CASSATGDPLYGYTF.

The table lists this clone with a few counts. The chain has TRBV2 and TRBJ1-1, with TRBD1 matching 8 bases. This CDR3 is 13 amino acids long. CDR1 SNHLY and CDR2 FYNNEI come from the germline V gene. J gave up 8 bases and V 6 bases, and 8 bases lay outside the gene matches. CDR3: CASRLDRGPEAFF. In nucleotides, the CDR3 is TGTGCCAGCAGGCTCGACAGGGGCCCCGAAGCTTTCTTT.

This clone showed up just a few times. The rearrangement links TRBV2 to TRBJ1-2, with unresolved D. The CDR3 extends over 13 amino acids. Deletions cut 6 bases from V and 2 bases from J, with 10 bases between. Germline V gives CDR1 SNHLY, CDR2 FYNNEI. The CDR3 here is CASRSDGNYGYTF. The DNA for the CDR3 is TGTGCCAGCAGAAGTGACGGGAACTATGGCTACACCTTC.

This rearrangement joins TRBV29-1 to TRBJ1-6; D call uncertain. Germline V gives CDR1 SQVTM, CDR2 ANQGSEA. Trimming took 4 bases from V and 7 from J, leaving 11 bases between them. CDR3 length equals 13 residues. This CDR3 reads CSVGEGTNSPLHF. CDR3 coding DNA: TGCAGCGTTGGGGAGGGAACCAATTCACCCCTCCACTTT.

The V gene is TRBV5-1, the J gene TRBJ2-3, with a tentative D call TRBD2 (5 bases). Germline V CDR1 and CDR2: SGHRS, YFSETQ. CDR3 length: 17 residues. The V end was cut by 1 base, the J end by 3 bases, with 18 bases between. CDR3 region: CASSLREGVRPTDTQYF. Written as DNA, the CDR3 is TGCGCCAGCAGCTTGCGAGAGGGAGTCAGGCCTACAGATACGCAGTATTTT. The full variable domain, rest sourced from reference TRBV5-1 and TRBJ2-3, is KAGVTQTPRYLIKTRGQQVTLSCSPISGHRSVSWYQQTPGQGLQFLFEYFSETQRNKGNFPGRFSGRQFSNSRSEMNVSTLELGDSALYLCASSLREGVRPTDTQYFGPGTRLTVL.

The V gene is TRBV6-5, the J gene TRBJ1-2; possible D gene TRBD1, 6 bases. This CDR3 comprises 13 residues. Between the trimmed V and J ends, which lost 6 bases and 1 base, there was a span of 9 bases. In germline, CDR1 is MNHEY, CDR2 SVGAGI. The CDR3 loop is CASRGDINYGYTF. The DNA of the CDR3 is TGTGCCAGCAGGGGGGACATTAACTATGGCTACACCTTC.

The chain has TRBV9 and TRBJ2-7; 9 bases fit TRBD2. The germline CDR1 and CDR2 sequences are SGDLS and YYNGEE. This CDR3 comprises 17 residues. Germline trimming cut 3 bases from V and 2 bases from J; bases unmatched to any gene: 12. The chain's CDR3 is CASSAEGYSGGTYEQYF. In DNA form, the CDR3 reads TGTGCCAGCAGCGCCGAGGGGTATAGCGGGGGTACCTACGAGCAGTACTTC.

V and J are TRBV21-1 and TRBJ1-5. TRBV21-1 is deemed a pseudogene. CDR3 size: 13 residues. CDR3 nucleotide sequence: TGTGCCAGCAAGTTAGGGGAGGGTCAGCCCCAGCATTTT. This translates into CASKLGEGQPQHF.

The rearrangement links TRBV19 to TRBJ1-6; no firm D call. This CDR3 comprises 15 residues. V was pared by 5 bases and J by 0 bases, with 8 bases between. Germline V gene sequence: CDR1 LNHDA, CDR2 SQIVND (reference sequence). For the CDR3, the DNA is TGTGCCAGTAGTTTGCTGAGCTCCTATAATTCACCCCTCCACTTT. It is translated as CASSLLSSYNSPLHF.

This chain joins TRBV5-4 and TRBJ2-5; TRBD1 is a possible D gene (6 bases). Germline CDR1 and CDR2: SGHNT and YYREEE (reference sequence). The CDR3 runs to 16 residues. Trimming shortened V by 4 bases and J by 2 bases, and 18 bases separated the two germline ends. This CDR3 reads CASSPTGTQAQETQYF. The CDR3, as DNA: TGTGCCAGCAGCCCGACCGGGACACAAGCACAAGAGACCCAGTACTTC. The full variable domain, with the rest looked up from reference TRBV5-4 and TRBJ2-5, is ETGVTQSPTHLIKTRGQQVTLRCSSQSGHNTVSWYQQALGQGPQFIFQYYREEENGRGNFPPRFSGLQFPNYSSELNVNALELDDSALYLCASSPTGTQAQETQYFGPGTRLLVL.